The present entry profiles one TCR beta chain with its context. Its antigen remains unidentified. CDR1 and CDR2 from the germline V gene are MGHDK and SYGVNS. V lost 3 bases, J lost 7 bases, and 15 bases lay in between. The length of the CDR3 is 15 residues. The source of the sample is a study of T-cell memory formation after mild COVID-19. Study-level results: The SARS-CoV-2 specificity of second-wave clones reaching peak at day 37 remained unverified. Contracting clones localized mainly to CM and EM when CD4+ and mainly to EMRA when CD8+. Later expanders leaned CD4+, whereas day 15 to 85 contracting clones were balanced CD4/CD8.

It was 5'RACE with constant-segment primers that produced the TCR alpha and TCR beta cDNA libraries, which carried sample barcodes and UMIs. TCRdb ran MiXCR on the 5' RACE reads and lists one entry per CDR3 protein. The sample includes roughly 130,000 distinct CDR3 sequences, 17% of them seen just once. The specimen sequenced was PBMCs or a T cell subset sorted from them (not recorded which). The TCR originated in a man in his late teens or twenties who had mild COVID-19 (a few samples of this study predate the infection). Cell type and time point are not known. The chain combines TRBV25-1 with TRBJ2-2; perhaps TRBD1 as D (6 bases). This CDR3 is CASSDPGYRVGELFF. The CDR3 DNA is TGTGCCAGCAGTGACCCGGGATACAGGGTCGGGGAGCTGTTTTTT.